Presented here are 6 T cell receptor beta chains from one specimen sequenced in a study of post-analysis software for immune sequencing data. Notes on the study in general: Among 5 or 6 TRBV segments more frequent in patients than controls were TRBV5-6, TRBV5-1 and TRBV20-1.

The antigens these receptors bind are not known. Researchers reported that TCR beta cDNA libraries carried unique molecular identifiers. A single record per CDR3 protein comes from TCRdb applying MiXCR to the PCR reads. Of roughly 800,000 distinct CDR3 sequences in the sample, roughly 29% are singletons; the top ten hold more than 0.45%. The material sequenced was blood. The receptors come from a girl aged 10-17 years with multiple sclerosis.

This clonotype occurred a few times. The chain has TRBV4-3 and TRBJ1-5; tentative D call: TRBD1 (5 bases). Trimming stripped 0 bases from V and 4 bases from J, with 7 bases between. CDR3 size: 14 residues. Looked up from germline, CDR1 is LGHNA and CDR2 is YSLEER. The CDR3 DNA reads TGCGCCAGCAGCCAAGACGGGGGGAATCAGCCCCAGCATTTT. Its protein product is CASSQDGGNQPQHF.

This rearrangement joins TRBV19 to TRBJ2-1; 14 bases are a match to TRBD2. The junction had 9 bases not matched to a gene; V was cut back by 7 bases and J by 4 bases. The CDR3 totals 17 residues. Germline V gene sequence: CDR1 LNHDA, CDR2 SQIVND (reference sequence). The CDR3, as DNA: TGTGCCAGTATATCGGCCCGACTAGCGGGAGGGTACAATGAGCAGTTCTTC. It is translated as CASISARLAGGYNEQFF.

This clonotype was detected a few times. The gene calls are TRBV5-1 and TRBJ1-1; D is unresolved. CDR1 is SGHRS and CDR2 is YFSETQ in the germline V gene. The CDR3 is made up of 14 amino acids. Trimming cost V 6 bases and J 1 base, with 13 bases left between them. CDR3 region: CASTPDTSNTEAFF. The CDR3 coding sequence is TGCGCCAGCACCCCCGACACTTCGAACACTGAAGCTTTCTTT.

The rearrangement uses TRBV7-9 and TRBJ2-7; tentative D call: TRBD2 (6 bases). The CDR3 runs to 16 residues. The ends were cut back, 4 bases at V and 2 bases at J, with 18 bases in the middle. Germline CDR1 reads SEHNR; CDR2 reads FQNEAQ (reference sequence). In nucleotides, the CDR3 is TGTGCCAGCAGCTCCTACGCGGGACGGGGGACCTACGAGCAGTACTTC. Encoded protein: CASSSYAGRGTYEQYF.

This clonotype showed up many times. The chain employs TRBV27 and TRBJ2-7; 7 nucleotides line up with TRBD1. The V segment lost 3 bases and the J segment 3 bases; nucleotides outside the gene matches: 2. The germline V gene has CDR1 MNHEY and CDR2 SMNVEV (reference sequence). The CDR3 covers 13 residues. CDR3 loop: CASSLGDSYEQYF. The CDR3 nucleotides read TGTGCCAGCAGTTTGGGGGACAGCTACGAGCAGTACTTC.

This sequence joins TRBV13 and TRBJ2-3; no clear D gene. The CDR3 has 15 amino acids. V was cut by 6 bases and J by 4 bases, with 17 bases left in between. Germline CDR1 and CDR2: PRHDT and FYEKMQ (reference sequence). The DNA for the CDR3 is TGTGCCAGCAGAAGAGTGGGATTTAGTCCAGATACGCAGTATTTT. This sequence encodes CASRRVGFSPDTQYF.